This T cell receptor (beta chain) was captured by sequencing in a study of cytomegalovirus exposure and HLA in healthy donors. PCR employed 60 Vbeta and 13 Jbeta primers. Sequencing was performed with immunoSEQ multiplex PCR; in TCRdb, only in-frame clones are kept and a portion is missing. Of about 80,000 clones in the sample, about 80% were seen once. Losses at the gene ends were 6 bases for V and 1 base for J; bases not matched to a gene: 2. Germline CDR1 reads MNHEY; CDR2 reads SVGAGI. The CDR3 spans 15 residues. The TCR was taken from a man aged 25-45 years in good health and CMV-seronegative. The chain links TRBV6-5 to TRBJ1-5, with 11 bases matching TRBD1. The sequencing sample was made of PBMCs. The DNA of the CDR3 is TGTGCCAGCAGCCGGGACAGGGGGAGCAATCAGCCCCAGCATTTT. Translation: CASSRDRGSNQPQHF.